The 10 T cell receptor beta chains given below trace back to one sample, sequenced in a study of cytomegalovirus exposure and HLA in healthy donors. PCR amplification relied on 60 Vbeta primers (plus 13 Jbeta primers). The assay was immunoSEQ multiplex PCR, and TCRdb's table has in-frame clones only and misses some. The sample records approximately 140,000 clones, approximately 80% being singletons. Sample: PBMCs. The source is a man aged 35 to 55 in good health and CMV-seropositive.

A few counts support this clone. The rearrangement uses TRBV28 and TRBJ1-2; D is ambiguous. Trimming removed 3 bases at V and 5 bases at J, with 10 bases between. The CDR3 length is 13 residues. CDR1 and CDR2 from the germline V gene are MDHEN and SYDVKM. CDR3: CASSLVRMYGYTF. The CDR3 nucleotides are TGTGCCAGCAGTTTGGTCAGGATGTATGGCTACACCTTC.

This chain connects TRBV12-5 to TRBJ1-5; D ambiguous. The CDR3 spans 12 residues. V lost 5 bases to trimming and J lost 2 bases, with 4 bases between them. Looked up from germline, CDR1 is LGHNT and CDR2 is FRNRAP. DNA for the CDR3: TGTGCTAGTGGTGAGGGCAATCAGCCCCAGCATTTT. It specifies CASGEGNQPQHF.

The chain uses TRBV27 and TRBJ2-7, with D tentatively TRBD1 (6 bases). CDR1 is MNHEY and CDR2 is SMNVEV in the germline V gene (reference sequence). The ends were cut back, 4 bases at V and 4 bases at J, with 17 bases in the middle. The CDR3 length is 15 residues. The CDR3 DNA follows: TGTGCCAGCAGTTGGAATGGGGCAGGGGTATACGAGCAGTACTTC. This translates into CASSWNGAGVYEQYF.

This chain links TRBV10-3 with TRBJ2-3; 16 bases are shared with TRBD2. Germline V gene sequence: CDR1 ENHRY, CDR2 SYGVKD. Trimming took 6 bases from V and 4 from J; bases not matched to a gene: 16. The CDR3 covers 20 residues. The CDR3 sequence: CAIRDPGTSGRASWADTQYF. CDR3 nucleotide sequence: TGTGCCATCAGAGACCCCGGGACTAGCGGGAGGGCTTCTTGGGCAGATACGCAGTATTTT.

The rearrangement links TRBV9 to TRBJ1-6; 7 nucleotides agree with TRBD1. This CDR3 is 16 amino acids long. V shed 3 bases and J 10 bases; nucleotides not matched to a gene: 13. Germline loops: CDR1 SGDLS, CDR2 YYNGEE. In nucleotides, the CDR3 is TGTGCCAGCAGCGCGTCGCAACAGGGGAAGGGATCACCCCTCCACTTT. Its translation: CASSASQQGKGSPLHF.

In the case of this clone: At one of its ends the junction is not consistent with the germline gene, which may arise from a read error. The CDR3 nucleotides are TGTGCCAGCAGCTTAAGGGACAGCGATGGCCACACCTTC. Residues: CASSLRDSDGHTF. The chain carries TRBV7-9 and TRBJ1-2, with TRBD1 matching 7 bases. Looked up from germline, CDR1 is SEHNR and CDR2 is FQNEAQ (reference sequence). The CDR3 loop spans 13 amino acids.

V usage is TRBV7-9 and J usage is TRBJ2-7; 7 bases fit TRBD2. This CDR3 has 15 amino acids. The V segment lost 1 base and the J segment 3 bases; nucleotides outside the gene matches: 6. Germline CDR1 reads SEHNR; CDR2 reads FQNEAQ (reference sequence). In DNA form, the CDR3 reads TGTGCCAGCAGCTTAGTGACGGGACTAAACTACGAGCAGTACTTC. It codes for CASSLVTGLNYEQYF.

This chain uses TRBV28 with TRBJ2-3, with D perhaps TRBD2 (5 bases). Trimming shortened V by 5 bases and J by 4 bases, and 7 bases separated the two germline ends. The CDR3 has 12 residues. Germline V lookup: CDR1 MDHEN, CDR2 SYDVKM. The CDR3 DNA reads as TGTGCCAGCAGTAGGAGGCCAGATACGCAGTATTTT. It specifies CASSRRPDTQYF.

On this clone: A read error may account for a junction end that differs from germline. The chain uses TRBV6-1 and TRBJ2-7, with 9 bases lining up with TRBD1. Germline assignment: CDR1 MNHNS and CDR2 SASEGT. The length of the CDR3 is 8 residues. CDR3 protein: CATLGQGF. For the CDR3, the DNA is TGTGCCACACTGGGACAGGGCTTC.

This clone was detected a few times. This chain links TRBV9 with TRBJ2-5; 11 bases match TRBD1. This CDR3 has 14 amino acids. V gave up 3 bases and J gave up 5 bases; unmatched junction bases: 3. Germline V gene data show CDR1 as SGDLS and CDR2 as YYNGEE. The CDR3 protein is CASSGDRGWETQYF. In DNA form, the CDR3 reads TGTGCCAGCAGCGGGGACAGGGGGTGGGAGACCCAGTACTTC.